The 20 T cell receptor beta chains in this list originate from one sample, sequenced in a study of T-cell reconstitution after alpha-beta-depleted transplantation in children. Unique molecular identifiers were used to barcode this TCRbeta library. TCRdb fed the PCR reads into MiXCR, producing one record per CDR3 protein. This table has 450,000 to 550,000 distinct CDR3 sequences, around 10% appearing once. The sample in question was PBMCs, mostly from graft donor cells, obtained 180 days after TCRalphabeta/CD19-depleted stem cell transplant. The source of these receptors is a female patient aged 2 to 10 who had a stem cell transplant for aplastic anemia, so the T cells may come from the graft donor.

This sequence joins TRBV28 and TRBJ2-7, with unresolved D. The V and J ends lost 4 bases and 3 bases respectively, with 10 bases between them. CDR1 and CDR2 from the germline V gene are MDHEN and SYDVKM. This CDR3 is 13 amino acids long. In nucleotides, the CDR3 is TGTGCCAGCAGTTACCCGGCCAACTACGAGCAGTACTTC. Its translation: CASSYPANYEQYF.

This clonotype was seen at least ten times. The chain links TRBV12-3 or TRBV12-4 to TRBJ1-3, with D maybe TRBD1 (5 bases). V shed 4 bases and J shed 0 bases, with 13 bases lying between them. The CDR3 spans 16 residues. In DNA form, the CDR3 reads TGTGCCAGCAGTTGGGGGACGGCCACCTCTGGAAACACCATATATTTT. Its protein product is CASSWGTATSGNTIYF.

The chain employs TRBV3-1 and TRBJ2-7; no reliable D call. CDR3 size: 15 residues. Germline V gene data show CDR1 as LGHDT and CDR2 as YNNKEL (reference sequence). The V end was cut by 1 base, the J end by 2 bases, with 12 bases between. The CDR3 DNA reads as TGTGCCAGCAGCCAAGGGGCTATATGGGCCTACGAGCAGTACTTC. Its protein is CASSQGAIWAYEQYF.

The chain couples TRBV24-1 to TRBJ2-5; D perhaps matches TRBD2 (5 bases). The CDR3 runs 16 residues. Germline CDR1 KGHDR, CDR2 SFDVKD. V lost 2 bases and J 5 bases, leaving 17 bases between the germline ends. CDR3 DNA sequence: TGTGCCACCAGTGATTCCCGGGGAATACCGCGGGAGACCCAGTACTTC. Amino acids: CATSDSRGIPRETQYF.

The chain links TRBV20-1 to TRBJ2-7; TRBD2 matches 15 bases. Germline trimming cut 0 bases from V and 5 bases from J; bases unmatched to any gene: 11. This CDR3 region has 18 residues. Germline CDR1 DFQATT, CDR2 SNEGSKA (reference sequence). CDR3 sequence (DNA): TGCAGTGCTAGAGATAGATTAGGACTAGCGGGAGGGCCCCACGAGCAGTACTTC. This encodes CSARDRLGLAGGPHEQYF.

This clonotype was found many times. V gene TRBV29-1 combines with J gene TRBJ2-3; 15 positions match TRBD2. This CDR3 is 17 amino acids long. CDR1 is SQVTM, CDR2 ANQGSEA, per germline. Germline trimming cut 5 bases from V and 8 bases from J; bases unmatched to any gene: 14. The CDR3 loop is CSVQRTSGRAEGGTQYF. Here the CDR3 DNA reads TGCAGCGTTCAACGGACTAGCGGGAGGGCCGAGGGGGGTACGCAGTATTTT.

In its sample, this clonotype was seen a few times. The V call is TRBV6-1, the J call TRBJ2-1, with 12 bases matching TRBD2. CDR1 MNHNS and CDR2 SASEGT come from the germline V gene. J was trimmed by 3 bases and V by 7 bases; bases with no gene match: 7. The CDR3 extends over 16 amino acids. CDR3: CASNNLAGGFYNEQFF. CDR3 coding DNA: TGTGCCAGCAATAACCTAGCGGGAGGGTTCTACAATGAGCAGTTCTTC.

This clonotype has a handful of counts. The chain has TRBV20-1 and TRBJ1-1; tentative D call: TRBD1 (6 bases). Germline CDR1 is DFQATT and CDR2 is SNEGSKA (reference sequence). This CDR3 has 13 residues. V lost 5 bases and J 2 bases, leaving 12 bases between the germline ends. The CDR3 DNA sequence: TGCAGTGCTCCGACAGGAATTAACACTGAAGCTTTCTTT. Protein sequence: CSAPTGINTEAFF.

In its sample, this clonotype was seen many times. J is TRBJ2-7 and V is TRBV28, with D possibly being TRBD1 or TRBD2 (6 bases each). In germline, CDR1 is MDHEN, CDR2 SYDVKM. Trimming left V 3 bases short and J 5 bases short, with 17 bases between. The CDR3 sequence is 15 residues long. Here the CDR3 reads CASSFLGGRIDEQYF. The CDR3 DNA reads TGTGCCAGCAGTTTTCTAGGGGGGAGGATAGACGAGCAGTACTTC.

In this sample, this clonotype turned up a few times. This chain uses TRBV15 with TRBJ1-3; the D gene is possibly TRBD1 (6 bases). In germline, CDR1 is LNHNV, CDR2 YYDKDF (reference sequence). CDR3 length: 16 residues. Trimming removed 2 bases from V and 3 bases from J, with 14 bases in between. The CDR3 region has the DNA TGTGCCACCAGCAGACAAACCATGGACAGTGGAAACACCATATATTTT. It is translated as CATSRQTMDSGNTIYF. The whole variable domain, remainder taken from reference TRBV15 and TRBJ1-3, is DAMVIQNPRYQVTQFGKPVTLSCSQTLNHNVMYWYQQKSSQAPKLLFHYYDKDFNNEADTPDNFQSRRPNTSFCFLDIRSPGLGDTAMYLCATSRQTMDSGNTIYFGEGSWLTVV.

This clonotype was seen repeatedly, ten times or more. The V and J genes are TRBV29-1 and TRBJ2-5; 8 bases map to TRBD1. V lost 6 bases, J lost 3 bases, and 3 bases stayed unmatched. The CDR3 extends over 12 amino acids. Germline values: CDR1 SQVTM, CDR2 ANQGSEA. CDR3 region: CSVPDREETQYF. The CDR3 DNA is TGCAGCGTCCCGGACAGGGAAGAGACCCAGTACTTC.

The rearrangement uses TRBV7-6 and TRBJ2-7; 8 positions agree with TRBD1. Germline loops: CDR1 SGHVS, CDR2 FNYEAQ. The CDR3 is 13 amino acids. V gave up 4 bases and J gave up 7 bases; unmatched junction bases: 6. The CDR3: CASSSDRVGEQYV. The CDR3 DNA reads as TGTGCCAGCAGCTCGGACAGGGTGGGGGAGCAGTACGTC.

The table lists this clonotype with a few counts. The chain combines TRBV3-1 with TRBJ1-2; a possible D gene is TRBD1 (5 bases). CDR1 is LGHDT and CDR2 is YNNKEL in the germline V gene (reference sequence). The CDR3 sequence is 14 residues long. The germline V and J ends were trimmed by 0 bases and 7 bases, with 12 bases remaining between them. In DNA form, the CDR3 reads TGTGCCAGCAGCCAAGATCCGAGCAGGGCTGGCTACACCTTC. Translating it yields CASSQDPSRAGYTF.

The gene calls are TRBV29-1 and TRBJ2-2; 8 bases align to TRBD1. Unmatched junction bases numbered 8, after V lost 3 bases and J lost 8 bases. Germline CDR1 reads SQVTM; CDR2 reads ANQGSEA. CDR3 length: 14 residues. The CDR3 region has the DNA TGCAGCGTTGAGTGTGTCAGGGGGCTTGGGGAGCTGTTTTTT. It yields the protein CSVECVRGLGELFF.

The V gene is TRBV11-2, the J gene TRBJ1-2, with D unclear. Looked up from germline, CDR1 is SGHAT and CDR2 is FQNNGV. The V end was cut by 5 bases, the J end by 8 bases, with 12 bases between. The length of the CDR3 is 12 residues. The CDR3 protein is CASSGTKYGYTF. DNA of the CDR3: TGTGCCAGCAGCGGAACAAAATACGGCTACACCTTC. Using reference TRBV11-2 and TRBJ1-2 for the parts outside the CDR3, the full variable domain is EAGVAQSPRYKIIEKRQSVAFWCNPISGHATLYWYQQILGQGPKLLIQFQNNGVVDDSQLPKDRFSAERLKGVDSTLKIQPAKLEDSAVYLCASSGTKYGYTFGSGTRLTVV.

This clonotype has just a few counts. This chain links TRBV20-1 with TRBJ2-5, with D tentatively TRBD2 (5 bases). Germline V gene sequence: CDR1 DFQATT, CDR2 SNEGSKA (reference sequence). Trimming removed 5 bases from V and 2 bases from J, with 18 bases in between. The length of the CDR3 is 15 residues. The CDR3 sequence is CSARAFQEGQETQYF. The CDR3 nucleotides are TGCAGTGCTCGGGCCTTTCAAGAGGGACAAGAGACCCAGTACTTC.

This clonotype was seen a few times. The chain employs TRBV5-1 and TRBJ2-1; 10 bases map to TRBD1. Germline assignment: CDR1 SGHRS and CDR2 YFSETQ. J was trimmed by 9 bases and V by 4 bases; bases with no gene match: 10. The CDR3 is 15 amino acids. CDR3 nucleotide sequence: TGCGCCAGCAGCCAGTGTCGGGACAGGGGATGTGAGCAGTTCTTC. Translated, it gives CASSQCRDRGCEQFF.

This chain links TRBV20-1 with TRBJ2-1; 8 nucleotides match TRBD2. The CDR3 sequence is 15 residues long. Germline loops: CDR1 DFQATT, CDR2 SNEGSKA (reference sequence). J gave up 0 bases and V 2 bases, and 3 bases lay outside the gene matches. CDR3 residues: CSARFSGNSYNEQFF. The CDR3 DNA reads TGCAGTGCTAGATTTAGCGGGAACTCCTACAATGAGCAGTTCTTC.

This clonotype showed up just a few times. V is TRBV20-1 and J is TRBJ2-2; TRBD1 matches 7 bases. The ends lost 7 bases at V and 1 base at J; junction bases unmatched: 9. The germline CDR1 and CDR2 sequences are DFQATT and SNEGSKA (reference sequence). CDR3 size: 15 residues. CDR3 residues: CSVYNGQVNTGELFF. CDR3 nucleotide sequence: TGCAGTGTATACAACGGACAGGTGAACACCGGGGAGCTGTTTTTT.

V usage is TRBV7-9 and J usage is TRBJ2-7, with D possibly matching TRBD2 (6 bases). The CDR3 spans 15 residues. The V gene's germline CDR1 is SEHNR and CDR2 FQNEAQ (reference sequence). Trimming removed 4 bases at V and 6 bases at J, with 19 bases between. CDR3 in DNA: TGTGCCAGCAGCTGGGACTTCCCCTACTCGTCCGAGCAGTACGTC. This codes for CASSWDFPYSSEQYV.